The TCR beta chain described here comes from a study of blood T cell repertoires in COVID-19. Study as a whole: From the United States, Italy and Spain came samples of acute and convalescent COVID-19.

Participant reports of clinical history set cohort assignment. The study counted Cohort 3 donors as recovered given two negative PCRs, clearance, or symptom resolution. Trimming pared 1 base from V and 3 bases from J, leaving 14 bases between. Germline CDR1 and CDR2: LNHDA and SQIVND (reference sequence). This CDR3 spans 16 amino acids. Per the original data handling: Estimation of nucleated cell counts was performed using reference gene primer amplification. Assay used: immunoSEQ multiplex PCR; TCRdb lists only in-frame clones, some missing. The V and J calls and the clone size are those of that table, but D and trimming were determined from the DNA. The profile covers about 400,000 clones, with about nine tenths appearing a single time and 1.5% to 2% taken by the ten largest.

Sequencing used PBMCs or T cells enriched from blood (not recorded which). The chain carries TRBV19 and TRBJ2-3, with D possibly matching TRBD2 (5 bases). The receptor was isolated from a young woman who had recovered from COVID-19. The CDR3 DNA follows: TGTGCCAGTAGTATAGGAGGAGGAGGTGGGACAGATACGCAGTATTTT. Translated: CASSIGGGGGTDTQYF.